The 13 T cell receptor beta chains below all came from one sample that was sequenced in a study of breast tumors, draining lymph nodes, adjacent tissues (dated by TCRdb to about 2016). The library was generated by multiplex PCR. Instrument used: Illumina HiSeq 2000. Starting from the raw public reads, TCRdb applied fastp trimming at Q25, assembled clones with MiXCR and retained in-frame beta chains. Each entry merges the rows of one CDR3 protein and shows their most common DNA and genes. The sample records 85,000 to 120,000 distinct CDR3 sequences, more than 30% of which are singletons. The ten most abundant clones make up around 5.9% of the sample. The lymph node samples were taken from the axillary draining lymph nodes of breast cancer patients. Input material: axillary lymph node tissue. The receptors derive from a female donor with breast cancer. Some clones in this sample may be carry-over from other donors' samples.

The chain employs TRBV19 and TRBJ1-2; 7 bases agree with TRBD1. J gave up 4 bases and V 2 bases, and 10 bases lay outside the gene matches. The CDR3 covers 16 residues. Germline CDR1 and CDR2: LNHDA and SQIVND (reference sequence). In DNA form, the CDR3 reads TGTGCCAGTAGTATACGGACAGGCGCAATCTCCTATGGCTACACCTTC. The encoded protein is CASSIRTGAISYGYTF.

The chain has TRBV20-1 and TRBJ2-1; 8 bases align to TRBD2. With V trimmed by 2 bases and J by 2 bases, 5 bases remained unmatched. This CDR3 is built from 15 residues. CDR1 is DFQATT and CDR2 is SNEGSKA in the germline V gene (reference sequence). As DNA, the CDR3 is TGCAGTGCTAGATCGGTTAGCGGGGCCTACAATGAGCAGTTCTTC. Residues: CSARSVSGAYNEQFF.

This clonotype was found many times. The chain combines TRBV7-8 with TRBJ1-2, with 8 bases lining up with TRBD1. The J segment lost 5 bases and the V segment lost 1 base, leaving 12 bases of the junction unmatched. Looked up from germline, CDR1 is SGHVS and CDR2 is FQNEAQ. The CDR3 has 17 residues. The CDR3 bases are TGTGCCAGCAGCTTAGGGCCAAGGACAGGGACTCCATATGGCTACACCTTC. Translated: CASSLGPRTGTPYGYTF.

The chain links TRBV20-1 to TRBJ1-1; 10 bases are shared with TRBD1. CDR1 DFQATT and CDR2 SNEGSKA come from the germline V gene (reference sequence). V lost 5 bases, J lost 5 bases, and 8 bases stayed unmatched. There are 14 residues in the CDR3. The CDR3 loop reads CSALSGTGETEAFF. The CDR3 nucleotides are TGCAGTGCTTTATCCGGGACAGGGGAGACTGAAGCTTTCTTT.

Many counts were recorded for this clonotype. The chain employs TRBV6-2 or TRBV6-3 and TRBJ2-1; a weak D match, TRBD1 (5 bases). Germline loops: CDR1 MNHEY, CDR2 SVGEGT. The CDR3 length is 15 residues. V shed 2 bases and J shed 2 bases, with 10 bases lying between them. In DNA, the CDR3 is TGTGCCAGCAGTTACAGACAGCCAACCTACAATGAGCAGTTCTTC. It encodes CASSYRQPTYNEQFF.

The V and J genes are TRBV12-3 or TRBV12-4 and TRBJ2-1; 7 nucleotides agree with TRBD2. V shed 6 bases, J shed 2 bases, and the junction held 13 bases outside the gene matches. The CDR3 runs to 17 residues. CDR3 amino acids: CASRFTARGGAYNEQFF. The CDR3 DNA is TGTGCCAGCAGGTTCACAGCTCGCGGGGGAGCCTACAATGAGCAGTTCTTC.

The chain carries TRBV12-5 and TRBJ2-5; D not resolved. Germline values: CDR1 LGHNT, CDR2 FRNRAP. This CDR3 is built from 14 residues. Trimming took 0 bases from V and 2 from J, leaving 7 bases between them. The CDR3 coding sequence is TGTGCTAGTGGTTTGGTAGGGTCTCAAGAGACCCAGTACTTC. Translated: CASGLVGSQETQYF.

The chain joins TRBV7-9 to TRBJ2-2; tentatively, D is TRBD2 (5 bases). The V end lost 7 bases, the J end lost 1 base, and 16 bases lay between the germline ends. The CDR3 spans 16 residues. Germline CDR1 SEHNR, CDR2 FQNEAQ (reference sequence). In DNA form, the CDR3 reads TGTGCCAGCACCGCGCCGGTACTAGGGAACACCGGGGAGCTGTTTTTT. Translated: CASTAPVLGNTGELFF.

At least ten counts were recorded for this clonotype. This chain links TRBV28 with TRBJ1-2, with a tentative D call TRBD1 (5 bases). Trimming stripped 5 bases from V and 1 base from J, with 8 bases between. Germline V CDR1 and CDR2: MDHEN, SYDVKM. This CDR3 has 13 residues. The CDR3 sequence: CASSGDSNYGYTF. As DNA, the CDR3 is TGTGCCAGCAGTGGCGACAGTAACTATGGCTACACCTTC.

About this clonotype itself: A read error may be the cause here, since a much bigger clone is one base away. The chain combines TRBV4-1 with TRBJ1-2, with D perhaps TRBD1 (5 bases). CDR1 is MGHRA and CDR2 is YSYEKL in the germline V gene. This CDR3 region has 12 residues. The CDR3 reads CASNGGGFGCTF. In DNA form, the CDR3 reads TGCGCCAGCAACGGGGGGGGGTTTGGCTGCACCTTC.

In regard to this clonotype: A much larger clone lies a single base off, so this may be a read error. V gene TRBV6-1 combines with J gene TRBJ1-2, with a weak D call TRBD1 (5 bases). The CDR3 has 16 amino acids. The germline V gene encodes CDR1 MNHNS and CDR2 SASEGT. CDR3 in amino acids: CASSQALQAVYYGYTF. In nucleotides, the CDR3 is TGTGCCAGCAGTCAAGCGCTACAGGCCGTTTACTATGGCTACACCTTC.

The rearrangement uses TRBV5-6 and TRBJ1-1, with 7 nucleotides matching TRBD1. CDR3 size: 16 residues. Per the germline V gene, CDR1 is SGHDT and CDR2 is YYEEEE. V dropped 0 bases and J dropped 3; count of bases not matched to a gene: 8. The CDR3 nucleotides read TGTGCCAGCAGCTTGGGCTCGCCAGGGGGAGACACTGAAGCTTTCTTT. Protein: CASSLGSPGGDTEAFF.

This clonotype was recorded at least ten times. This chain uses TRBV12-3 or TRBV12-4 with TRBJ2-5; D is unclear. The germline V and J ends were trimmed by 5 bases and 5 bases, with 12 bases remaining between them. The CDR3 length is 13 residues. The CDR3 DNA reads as TGTGCCAGCAGTCCCGGAATTGGGGAGACCCAGTACTTC. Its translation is CASSPGIGETQYF.